This T cell receptor (beta chain) was found in a study of spatial heterogeneity in lung cancer. The overall study: Raw sequencing reads included, on average, more than ten appearances of each unique TCR and UMI combination.

The CDR3 sequence is 14 residues long. Per the germline V gene, CDR1 is LGHNA and CDR2 is YNFKEQ. Trimming left V 5 bases short and J 7 bases short, with 16 bases between. Time point specified: blood at routine non-recurrence follow-up after resection. Tumor, nontumor lung or frozen PBMC supplied whole RNA, sequenced without sorting. TCRdb processed the 5' RACE reads anew with MiXCR; each CDR3 protein has one entry. The sample has about 94,000 distinct CDR3 sequences, roughly a fifth seen once; the top ten hold 21%. Within the sample, this clonotype is medium-sized. The input for sequencing was PBMCs, taken at follow-up. V gene TRBV4-2 combines with J gene TRBJ2-3, with D perhaps being TRBD1 or TRBD2 (6 bases each). This sequence originates from a male donor with early-stage non-small cell lung cancer. The CDR3 DNA is TGTGCCAGCAGCGCGGGACAAGGCCAAAATACGCAGTATTTT. Translation: CASSAGQGQNTQYF.